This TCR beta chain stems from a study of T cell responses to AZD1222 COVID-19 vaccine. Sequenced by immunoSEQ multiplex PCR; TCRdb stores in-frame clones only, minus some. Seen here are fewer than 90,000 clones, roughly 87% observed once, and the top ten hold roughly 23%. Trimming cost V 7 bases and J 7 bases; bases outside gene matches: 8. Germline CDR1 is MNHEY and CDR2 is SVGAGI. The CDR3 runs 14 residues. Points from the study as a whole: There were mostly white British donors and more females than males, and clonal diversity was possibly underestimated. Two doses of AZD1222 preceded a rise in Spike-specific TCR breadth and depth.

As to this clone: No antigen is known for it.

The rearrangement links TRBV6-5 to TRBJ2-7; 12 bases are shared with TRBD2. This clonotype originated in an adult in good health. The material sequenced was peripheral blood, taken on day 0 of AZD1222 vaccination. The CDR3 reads CASTLTSGRGEQYF. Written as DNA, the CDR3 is TGTGCCAGCACCTTGACTAGCGGGAGAGGTGAGCAGTACTTC.